This TCR beta chain was obtained from a study of T-cell reconstitution after alpha-beta-depleted transplantation in children. Unique molecular identifiers were incorporated when the TCRbeta library was constructed. TCRdb itself ran the PCR reads through MiXCR, one entry per CDR3 protein. This table has hundreds of thousands of distinct CDR3 sequences, around 13% appearing once. In this sample, this clonotype turned up a few times. Germline values: CDR1 MNHEY, CDR2 SMNVEV (reference sequence). The germline V and J ends were trimmed by 5 bases and 6 bases, with 13 bases remaining between them. The CDR3 contains 13 residues.

Here the sequenced sample was PBMCs from the stem cell graft donor, taken from the stem cell graft. The receptor comes from a human donor who donated a stem cell graft to a child with combined immunodeficiency. The chain links TRBV27 to TRBJ1-1; possibly TRBD1 for D (5 bases). The CDR3 here is CASSPQGIPEAFF. DNA of the CDR3: TGTGCCAGCAGTCCTCAGGGAATCCCTGAAGCTTTCTTT.